The source of this TCR beta chain is a study of T cell responses to AZD1222 COVID-19 vaccine. As regards this clone: Its antigen remains unidentified.

The repertoire was sequenced with immunoSEQ multiplex PCR; TCRdb's copy has only in-frame clones and lacks some. The profile shows approximately 130,000 clones, 88% of them singletons. Study results and caveats: When two AZD1222 doses had been given, Spike-specific TCR breadth and depth rose.

Germline V gene sequence: CDR1 MGHRA, CDR2 YSYEKL. Trimming cost V 0 bases and J 6 bases, with 6 bases left between them. The CDR3 extends over 13 amino acids. The receptor was derived from an adult who received the AZD1222 COVID-19 vaccine. V and J are TRBV4-1 and TRBJ1-5; D ambiguous. Specimen: peripheral blood, collected 28 days after the second AZD1222 dose. In nucleotides, the CDR3 is TGCGCCAGCAGCCAAGACGGTATTCAGCCCCAGCATTTT. This sequence encodes CASSQDGIQPQHF.